The 29 T cell receptor beta chains below all came from one sample that was sequenced in a study of shared clonotypes between healthy human individuals. TCRdb's copy holds only in-frame clones and misses some; the assay was immunoSEQ multiplex PCR. This table holds about 2.3 million clones, around 93% found once. What was sequenced was naive CD4+ T cells from PBMCs. Subset defined: CD45RA+ positively selected. The receptor source for this set is a young man in good health. Some clones in this sample may be carry-over from other donors' samples.

CDR3 residues: CAISESINRVSYNEQFF. The CDR3 DNA follows: TGTGCCATCAGTGAGTCGATTAACAGGGTCTCCTACAATGAGCAGTTCTTC. V is TRBV10-3 and J is TRBJ2-1; D might be TRBD1 (6 bases). The CDR3 loop spans 17 amino acids. Per the germline V gene, CDR1 is ENHRY and CDR2 is SYGVKD. The ends were cut back, 0 bases at V and 0 bases at J, with 12 bases in the middle.

The V gene is TRBV5-4, the J gene TRBJ1-1, with 7 bases identical to TRBD1. Germline loops: CDR1 SGHNT, CDR2 YYREEE (reference sequence). The J segment lost 7 bases and the V segment lost 4 bases, leaving 16 bases of the junction unmatched. The CDR3 runs 16 residues. CDR3 sequence (DNA): TGTGCCAGCAGCGCCGGGGACAGTCTCGGCGGGCGTGAAGCTTTCTTT. Residues: CASSAGDSLGGREAFF.

The rearrangement links TRBV5-1 to TRBJ2-2; D remains unclear. V gave up 4 bases and J gave up 3 bases, with 13 bases separating them. Germline loops: CDR1 SGHRS, CDR2 YFSETQ. The CDR3 length is 15 residues. CDR3 sequence: CASSPQSPDTGELFF. CDR3 coding DNA: TGCGCCAGCAGCCCTCAATCCCCGGACACCGGGGAGCTGTTTTTT.

This sequence joins TRBV2 and TRBJ2-3; D remains ambiguous. The CDR3 runs to 14 residues. The V end was cut by 7 bases, the J end by 6 bases, with 17 bases between. CDR1 is SNHLY and CDR2 is FYNNEI in the germline V gene. CDR3 bases: TGTGCCAGCACTTTAAACACGGCCCTCGATACGCAGTATTTT. Its translation: CASTLNTALDTQYF.

The CDR3 DNA follows: TGTGCCTGGATTCCTGAGCTAGCGGGATCCACAGATACGCAGTATTTT. It encodes CAWIPELAGSTDTQYF. V gene TRBV30 combines with J gene TRBJ2-3; 9 nucleotides line up with TRBD2. J lost 2 bases, V lost 4 bases, and 10 bases had no gene match. Germline lookup yields CDR1 GTSNPN and CDR2 SVGIG (reference sequence). This CDR3 spans 16 amino acids.

The chain recombines TRBV5-4 with TRBJ2-7; the match to TRBD1 covers 7 bases. Germline trimming cut 7 bases from V and 2 bases from J; bases unmatched to any gene: 6. This CDR3 has 13 residues. CDR1 SGHNT and CDR2 YYREEE come from the germline V gene (reference sequence). The CDR3 nucleotides are TGTGCCAGCGGGTTGACAGGGACCTACGAGCAGTACTTC. Residues: CASGLTGTYEQYF.

The gene calls are TRBV18 and TRBJ2-7, with 9 positions matching TRBD1. V gave up 2 bases and J gave up 2 bases; unmatched junction bases: 19. Germline V gene data show CDR1 as KGHSH and CDR2 as LQKENI. This CDR3 region has 20 residues. The CDR3 spells CASSPRLGTGTSGTPYEQYF. CDR3 coding DNA: TGTGCCAGCTCACCAAGACTCGGGACAGGGACGAGCGGGACACCCTACGAGCAGTACTTC.

The chain links TRBV5-1 to TRBJ2-7, with 8 bases lining up with TRBD1. V was pared by 0 bases and J by 7 bases, with 15 bases of the junction left unmatched. Germline values: CDR1 SGHRS, CDR2 YFSETQ. This CDR3 has 17 residues. CDR3 residues: CASSLAGTGYSRDEQYF. CDR3 DNA sequence: TGCGCCAGCAGCTTGGCAGGGACAGGCTACTCGAGGGATGAGCAGTACTTC.

This clone was observed a single time. The V call is TRBV18, the J call TRBJ2-7; unclear D gene. CDR1 and CDR2 (germline): KGHSH, LQKENI. CDR3 size: 13 residues. With 2 bases removed from V and 3 bases from J, the gap between germline ends came to 8 bases. CDR3 coding DNA: TGTGCCAGCTCACCATCACTCCTCTACGAGCAGTACTTC. Encoded protein: CASSPSLLYEQYF.

A single count supports this clone. Other nucleotide sequences in the sample specify the same CDR3. This chain links TRBV18 with TRBJ2-5; D is unresolved. The V and J ends lost 3 bases and 5 bases respectively, with 7 bases between them. The germline V gene encodes CDR1 KGHSH and CDR2 LQKENI. The CDR3 is 12 amino acids. The CDR3 nucleotides read TGTGCCAGCTCACCTTTGGGGGAGACCCAGTACTTC. It is translated as CASSPLGETQYF.

This chain connects TRBV5-1 to TRBJ2-6, with D perhaps TRBD2 (5 bases). CDR3 length equals 17 residues. Trimming took off 8 bases at V and 4 bases at J, with 22 bases between the two ends. Germline CDR1 reads SGHRS; CDR2 reads YFSETQ. This CDR3 reads CASSVPPLAGGANVLTF. The CDR3 DNA reads as TGCGCCAGTTCCGTGCCCCCCCTAGCAGGAGGGGCCAACGTCCTGACTTTC.

This sequence joins TRBV7-8 and TRBJ2-1, with TRBD2 as a possible D gene (6 bases). Trimming stripped 1 base from V and 4 bases from J, with 8 bases between. The CDR3 consists of 14 residues. Germline assignment: CDR1 SGHVS and CDR2 FQNEAQ. The CDR3 loop is CASSLGLAYNEQFF. Written as DNA, the CDR3 is TGTGCCAGCAGCTTAGGGCTAGCGTACAATGAGCAGTTCTTC.

In its sample, this clone was seen once. The rearrangement uses TRBV23-1 and TRBJ1-2, with TRBD1 as a possible D gene (6 bases). TRBV23-1 is recorded as an ORF, its role being uncertain. The CDR3 covers 13 residues. V lost 4 bases and J 7 bases, leaving 13 bases between the germline ends. The CDR3 DNA is TGCGCCAGCAGTCCGACAGGTGCCGGTGGCTACACCTTC. The encoded protein is CASSPTGAGGYTF.

This clone appeared a single time. The chain uses TRBV5-4 and TRBJ2-3; D ambiguous. The CDR3 is 17 residues long. The germline gives CDR1 SGHNT, CDR2 YYREEE (reference sequence). V lost 3 bases and J lost 0, with 17 bases in between. CDR3 residues: CASSSQGSGSSTDTQYF. The DNA for the CDR3 is TGTGCCAGCAGCTCCCAAGGGTCGGGTTCTAGCACAGATACGCAGTATTTT.

The count of this clone is one. A junction boundary mismatches the germline segment, possibly from a read error. This sequence joins TRBV29-1 and TRBJ2-7; a weak D match, TRBD1 (5 bases). CDR3 length equals 14 residues. The germline V gene encodes CDR1 SQVTM and CDR2 ANQGSEA. The CDR3 spells CSVVGVGRAYGQYF. Here the CDR3 DNA reads TGCAGCGTTGTAGGGGTAGGCAGGGCCTACGGGCAGTACTTC.

The V call is TRBV7-3, the J call TRBJ2-1; 8 bases map to TRBD1. Germline assignment: CDR1 SGHTA and CDR2 FQGTGA. CDR3 size: 19 residues. Trimming at V came to 5 bases and at J to 7 bases, leaving 22 bases not matched to a gene. This chain's CDR3 is CASSEHRDRYPPGRNEQFF. The CDR3 nucleotides are TGTGCCAGCAGCGAACACCGGGACAGGTACCCCCCCGGAAGGAATGAGCAGTTCTTC.

The CDR3 region has the DNA TGTGCCAGCAGCGAAAGGACGGGGGTGGGGTCCACCGGGGAGCTGTTTTTT. This gives the protein CASSERTGVGSTGELFF. The chain couples TRBV9 to TRBJ2-2; weak D call: TRBD2 (6 bases). CDR1 and CDR2 (germline): SGDLS, YYNGEE. This CDR3 is 17 amino acids long. V was cut by 3 bases and J by 4 bases, with 19 bases left in between.

The rearrangement uses TRBV5-1 and TRBJ2-3, with 11 bases aligning to TRBD2. The CDR3 consists of 15 residues. Looked up from germline, CDR1 is SGHRS and CDR2 is YFSETQ. V dropped 5 bases and J dropped 6; count of bases not matched to a gene: 8. CDR3 sequence (DNA): TGCGCCAGCAGTTTTCTAGCGGGAGGCAGTGATACGCAGTATTTT. Its protein product is CASSFLAGGSDTQYF.

The chain uses TRBV10-3 and TRBJ2-3; 9 nucleotides match TRBD2. The V segment lost 6 bases and the J segment 3 bases; nucleotides outside the gene matches: 7. Germline V gene sequence: CDR1 ENHRY, CDR2 SYGVKD. The CDR3 runs to 15 residues. The CDR3 bases are TGTGCCATCAGCCGTAGCGGGAGAGGGACAGATACGCAGTATTTT. Translation: CAISRSGRGTDTQYF.

The chain combines TRBV7-6 with TRBJ1-5; D is unclear. This CDR3 contains 14 residues. Germline CDR1 SGHVS, CDR2 FNYEAQ. V was trimmed by 5 bases and J by 9 bases, leaving 17 bases between them. The CDR3 DNA reads TGTGCCAGCAGCGGAAGAGGGCACGGTGCGCCCCAGCATTTT. As protein: CASSGRGHGAPQHF. The full variable domain, in which reference TRBV7-6 and TRBJ1-5 provide the parts outside the CDR3, is GAGVSQSPRYKVTKRGQDVALRCDPISGHVSLYWYRQALGQGPEFLTYFNYEAQQDKSGLPNDRFSAERPEGSISTLTIQRTEQRDSAMYRCASSGRGHGAPQHFGDGTRLSIL.

The J gene is TRBJ2-7, the V gene TRBV28; 10 bases line up with TRBD1. The trim removed 2 bases at V and 3 bases at J, leaving 4 bases unmatched. The germline gives CDR1 MDHEN, CDR2 SYDVKM. This CDR3 contains 15 residues. The CDR3 DNA sequence: TGTGCCAGCAGTTTAAGGGGACAGGGGCTCTACGAGCAGTACTTC. It is translated as CASSLRGQGLYEQYF.

This clone appeared a single time. CDR3 in amino acids: CASSSEPSGRPFYEQYF. CDR3 DNA sequence: TGCGCCAGCAGCTCGGAACCTAGCGGGAGGCCTTTCTACGAGCAGTACTTC. The chain uses TRBV5-1 and TRBJ2-7; 11 bases are shared with TRBD2. This CDR3 contains 17 residues. V lost 3 bases to trimming and J lost 3 bases; unmatched junction nucleotides: 11. From germline, CDR1 is SGHRS and CDR2 YFSETQ.

This chain connects TRBV6-1 to TRBJ1-1; the D is unclear. The V gene lost 7 bases and the J gene lost 1 base, with 10 bases spanning the gap. The CDR3 covers 13 residues. Germline V gene data show CDR1 as MNHNS and CDR2 as SASEGT. The chain's CDR3 is CASTASGNTEAFF. The CDR3 DNA reads as TGTGCCAGCACGGCGAGCGGGAACACTGAAGCTTTCTTT.

This chain connects TRBV5-1 to TRBJ2-5; unclear D gene. V lost 2 bases and J 0 bases, leaving 5 bases between the germline ends. This CDR3 region has 13 residues. From germline, CDR1 is SGHRS and CDR2 YFSETQ. The CDR3 region has the DNA TGCGCCAGCAGCTTCCGGTACCAAGAGACCCAGTACTTC. Translation: CASSFRYQETQYF.

The chain combines TRBV18 with TRBJ2-1; D is undetermined. CDR1 and CDR2 from the germline V gene are KGHSH and LQKENI. Trimming stripped 3 bases from V and 0 bases from J, with 12 bases between. CDR3 size: 16 residues. CDR3 coding DNA: TGTGCCAGCTCACCTCCAGCACCGAGCTCCTACAATGAGCAGTTCTTC. Translation gives CASSPPAPSSYNEQFF.

This clone is a singleton in its sample. This CDR3 is CATSRAGWNTGELFF. The CDR3 DNA is TGTGCCACCAGCAGGGCAGGGTGGAACACCGGGGAGCTGTTTTTT. The chain combines TRBV15 with TRBJ2-2; D is perhaps TRBD1 (5 bases). Germline V gene lookup returns CDR1 LNHNV and CDR2 YYDKDF (reference sequence). This CDR3 contains 15 residues. The V end lost 3 bases, the J end lost 1 base, and 9 bases lay between the germline ends.

With regard to this clone: This specimen includes other DNA sequences encoding the same CDR3. This sequence joins TRBV7-3 and TRBJ2-3, with unresolved D. The germline CDR1 and CDR2 sequences are SGHTA and FQGTGA. There are 13 residues in the CDR3. The ends were cut back, 4 bases at V and 1 base at J, with 6 bases in the middle. The CDR3 DNA reads TGTGCCAGCAGCTCTACCGGCACAGATACGCAGTATTTT. Protein product: CASSSTGTDTQYF.

This chain uses TRBV5-1 with TRBJ2-7, with a weak D call TRBD1 (6 bases). The germline V and J ends were trimmed by 4 bases and 3 bases, with 17 bases remaining between them. Per the germline V gene, CDR1 is SGHRS and CDR2 is YFSETQ. This CDR3 spans 15 amino acids. CDR3 amino acids: CASSQQGFASYEQYF. The CDR3 DNA sequence: TGCGCCAGCAGCCAGCAGGGGTTTGCGAGCTACGAGCAGTACTTC.

The chain joins TRBV5-6 to TRBJ2-1, with D possibly TRBD2 on 6 matching bases. CDR1 and CDR2 from the germline V gene are SGHDT and YYEEEE. The CDR3 has 14 residues. Trimming pared 2 bases from V and 3 bases from J, leaving 9 bases between. The CDR3 sequence is CASSLGLYYNEQFF. The DNA for the CDR3 is TGTGCCAGCAGCTTAGGACTATACTACAATGAGCAGTTCTTC.